This TCR beta chain was sequenced during a study of regulatory T cells in long-lasting Graves disease. According to the study, TCR beta libraries were built with iRepertoire HTBI primers and CDR3-region Arm-PCR. One entry per CDR3 protein, called by TCRdb with MiXCR from the multiplex PCR reads. The sample lists approximately 400,000 distinct CDR3 sequences, roughly a sixth occurring once. Time point here: newly diagnosed GD, antithyroid drugs for less than 3 months. RNA extracted from PBMCs served as the sequencing template. Study-wide results and limits: Those with persistent Graves' had less TCR diversity than newly diagnosed patients. Public clonotype sharing was higher in persistent than newly diagnosed patients.

This clonotype was recorded at least ten times. What it binds is not known. The CDR3 covers 11 residues. The V gene lost 7 bases and the J gene lost 2 bases, with 4 bases spanning the gap. The receptor comes from a female donor with Graves disease. This specimen was peripheral blood mononuclear cells (PBMCs), taken at new diagnosis, from a patient treated with antithyroid drugs. The chain combines TRBV12-3 or TRBV12-4 with TRBJ2-3; D is unclear. This CDR3 reads CASKYTDTQYF. The CDR3 coding sequence is TGTGCCAGCAAATACACAGATACGCAGTATTTT.